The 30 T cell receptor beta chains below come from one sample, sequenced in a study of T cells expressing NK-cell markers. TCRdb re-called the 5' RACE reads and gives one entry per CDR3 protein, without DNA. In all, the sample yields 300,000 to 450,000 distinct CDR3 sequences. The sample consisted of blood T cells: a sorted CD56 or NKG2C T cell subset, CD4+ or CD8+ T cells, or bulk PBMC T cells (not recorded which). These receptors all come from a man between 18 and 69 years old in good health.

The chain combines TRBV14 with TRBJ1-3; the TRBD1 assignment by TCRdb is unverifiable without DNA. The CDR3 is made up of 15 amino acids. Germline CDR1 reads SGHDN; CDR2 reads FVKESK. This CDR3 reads CASRETGISGNTIYF.

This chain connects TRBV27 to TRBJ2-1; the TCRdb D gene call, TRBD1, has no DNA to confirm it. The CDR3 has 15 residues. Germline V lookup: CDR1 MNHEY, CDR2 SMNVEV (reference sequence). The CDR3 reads CASSLARDIDNEQFF.

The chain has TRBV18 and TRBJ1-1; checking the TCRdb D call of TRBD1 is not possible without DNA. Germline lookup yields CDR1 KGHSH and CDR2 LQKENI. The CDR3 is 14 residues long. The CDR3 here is CASSPQGANTEAFF.

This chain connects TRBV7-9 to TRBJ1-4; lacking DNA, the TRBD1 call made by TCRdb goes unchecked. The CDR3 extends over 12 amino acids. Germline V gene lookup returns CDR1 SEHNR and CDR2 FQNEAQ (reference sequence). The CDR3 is CASSSPIEKLFF. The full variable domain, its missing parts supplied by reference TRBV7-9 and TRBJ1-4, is DTGVSQNPRHKITKRGQNVTFRCDPISEHNRLYWYRQTLGQGPEFLTYFQNEAQLEKSRLLSDRFSAERPKGSFSTLEIQRTEQGDSAMYLCASSSPIEKLFFGSGTQLSVL.

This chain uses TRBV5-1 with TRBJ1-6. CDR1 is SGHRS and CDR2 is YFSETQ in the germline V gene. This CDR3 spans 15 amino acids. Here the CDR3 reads CASSSTPGVDSPLHF.

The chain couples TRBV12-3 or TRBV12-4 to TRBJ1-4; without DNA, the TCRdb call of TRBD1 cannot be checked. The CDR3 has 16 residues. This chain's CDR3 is CASSLPRGKGSEKLFF.

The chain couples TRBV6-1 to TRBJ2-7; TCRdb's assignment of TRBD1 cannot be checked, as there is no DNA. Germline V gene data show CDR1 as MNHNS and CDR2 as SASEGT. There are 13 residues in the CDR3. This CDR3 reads CASIRAGTYEQYF.

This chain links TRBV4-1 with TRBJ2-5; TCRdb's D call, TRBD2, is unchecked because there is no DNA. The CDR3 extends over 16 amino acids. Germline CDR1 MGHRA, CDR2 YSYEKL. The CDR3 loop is CASSQGTGLVGETQYF.

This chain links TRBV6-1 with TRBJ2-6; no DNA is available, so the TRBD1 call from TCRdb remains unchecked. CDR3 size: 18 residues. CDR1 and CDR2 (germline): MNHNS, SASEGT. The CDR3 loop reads CASSGTRGTGYGANVLTF.

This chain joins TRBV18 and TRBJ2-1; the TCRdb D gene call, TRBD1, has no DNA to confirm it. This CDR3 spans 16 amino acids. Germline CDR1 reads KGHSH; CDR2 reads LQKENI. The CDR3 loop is CASSPGQGASYNEQFF.

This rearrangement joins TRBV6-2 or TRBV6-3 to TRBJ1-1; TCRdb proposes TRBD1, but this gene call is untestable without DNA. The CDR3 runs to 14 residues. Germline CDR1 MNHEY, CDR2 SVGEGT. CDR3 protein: CASSYSGQAPRAFF.

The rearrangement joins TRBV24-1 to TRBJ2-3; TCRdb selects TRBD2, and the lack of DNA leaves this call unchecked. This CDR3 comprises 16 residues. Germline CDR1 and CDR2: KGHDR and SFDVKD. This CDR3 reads CATSDRLGSFTDTQYF.

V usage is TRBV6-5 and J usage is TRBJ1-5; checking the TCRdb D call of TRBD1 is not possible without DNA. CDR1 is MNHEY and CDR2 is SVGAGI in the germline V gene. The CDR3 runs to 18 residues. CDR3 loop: CASSYKGQGMFGNQPQHF.

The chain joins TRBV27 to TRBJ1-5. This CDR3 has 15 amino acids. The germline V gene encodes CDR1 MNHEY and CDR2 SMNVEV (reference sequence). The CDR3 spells CASSLWADSNQPQHF.

The CDR3 protein is CASSYPPRATSTDTQYF. The chain uses TRBV6-5 and TRBJ2-3; the D gene TCRdb calls, TRBD1, cannot be checked with no DNA. The CDR3 runs to 17 residues. Germline assignment: CDR1 MNHEY and CDR2 SVGAGI.

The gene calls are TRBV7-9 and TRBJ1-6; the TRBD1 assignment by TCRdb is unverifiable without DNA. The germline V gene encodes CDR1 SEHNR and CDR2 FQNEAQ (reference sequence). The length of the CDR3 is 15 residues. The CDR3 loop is CASREDRGHNSPLHF.

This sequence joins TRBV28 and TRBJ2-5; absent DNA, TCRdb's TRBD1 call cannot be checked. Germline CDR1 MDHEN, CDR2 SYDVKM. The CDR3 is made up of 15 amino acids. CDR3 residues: CASSFHSQGEETQYF.

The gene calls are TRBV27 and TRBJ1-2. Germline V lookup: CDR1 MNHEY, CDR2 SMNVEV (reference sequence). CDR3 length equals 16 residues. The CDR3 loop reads CASSLGPPGGVYGYTF.

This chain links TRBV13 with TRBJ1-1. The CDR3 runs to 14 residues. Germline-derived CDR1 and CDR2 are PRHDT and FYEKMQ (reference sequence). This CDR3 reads CASSFGGWGTEAFF.

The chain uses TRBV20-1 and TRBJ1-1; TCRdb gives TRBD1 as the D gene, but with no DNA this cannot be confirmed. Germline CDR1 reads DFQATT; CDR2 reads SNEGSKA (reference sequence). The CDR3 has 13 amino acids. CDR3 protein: CSARWGGHTEAFF.

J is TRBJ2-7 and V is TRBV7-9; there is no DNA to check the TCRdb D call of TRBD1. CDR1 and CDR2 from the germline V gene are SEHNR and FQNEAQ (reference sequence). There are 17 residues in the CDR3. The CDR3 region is CASSQRPGQGSPYEQYF.

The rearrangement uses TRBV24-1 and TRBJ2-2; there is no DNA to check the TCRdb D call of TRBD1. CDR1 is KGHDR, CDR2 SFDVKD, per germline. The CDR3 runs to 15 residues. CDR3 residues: CATSKGDTNTGELFF.

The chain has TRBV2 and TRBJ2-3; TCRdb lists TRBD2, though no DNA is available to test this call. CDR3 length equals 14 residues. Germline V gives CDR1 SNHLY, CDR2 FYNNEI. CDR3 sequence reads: CASSGLLAGGGQYF.

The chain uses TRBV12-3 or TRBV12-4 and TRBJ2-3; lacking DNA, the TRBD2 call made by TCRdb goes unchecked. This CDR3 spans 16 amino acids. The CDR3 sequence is CASSLVLAGTTDTQYF.

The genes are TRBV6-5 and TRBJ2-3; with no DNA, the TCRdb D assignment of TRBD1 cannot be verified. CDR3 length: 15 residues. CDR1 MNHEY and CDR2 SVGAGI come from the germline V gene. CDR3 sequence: CASTSPGERTDTQYF.

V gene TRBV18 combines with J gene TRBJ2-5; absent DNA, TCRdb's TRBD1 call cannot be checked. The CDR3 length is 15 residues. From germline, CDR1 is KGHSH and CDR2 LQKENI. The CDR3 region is CASSPLPRAQETQYF.

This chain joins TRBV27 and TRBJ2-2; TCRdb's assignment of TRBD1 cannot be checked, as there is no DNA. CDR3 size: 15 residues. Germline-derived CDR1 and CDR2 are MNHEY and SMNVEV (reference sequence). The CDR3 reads CASRRTGVNTGELFF.

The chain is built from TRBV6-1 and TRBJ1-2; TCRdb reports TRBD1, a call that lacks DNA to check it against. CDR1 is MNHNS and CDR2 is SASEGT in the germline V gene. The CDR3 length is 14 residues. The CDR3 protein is CASSPGWQVYGYTF.

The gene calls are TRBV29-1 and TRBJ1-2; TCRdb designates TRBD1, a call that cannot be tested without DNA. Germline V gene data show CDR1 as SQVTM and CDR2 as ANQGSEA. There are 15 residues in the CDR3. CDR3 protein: CSVEDRDRGHYGYTF.

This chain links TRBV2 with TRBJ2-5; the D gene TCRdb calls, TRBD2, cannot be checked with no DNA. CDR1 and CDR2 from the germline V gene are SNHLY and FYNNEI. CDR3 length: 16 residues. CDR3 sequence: CASIDPAAGHQETQYF.